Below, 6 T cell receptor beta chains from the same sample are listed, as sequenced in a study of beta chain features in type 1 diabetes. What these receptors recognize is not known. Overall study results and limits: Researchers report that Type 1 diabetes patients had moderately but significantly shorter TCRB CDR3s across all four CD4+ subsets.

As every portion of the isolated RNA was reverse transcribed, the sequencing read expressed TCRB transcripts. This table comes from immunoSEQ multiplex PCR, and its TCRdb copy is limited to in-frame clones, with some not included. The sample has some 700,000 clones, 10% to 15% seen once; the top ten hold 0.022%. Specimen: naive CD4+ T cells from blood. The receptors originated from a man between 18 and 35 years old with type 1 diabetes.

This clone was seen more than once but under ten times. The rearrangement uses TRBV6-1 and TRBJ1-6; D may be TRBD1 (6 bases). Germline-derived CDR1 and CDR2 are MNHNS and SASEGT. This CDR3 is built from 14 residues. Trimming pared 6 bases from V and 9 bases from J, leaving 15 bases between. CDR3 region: CASSPVGGGSPLHF. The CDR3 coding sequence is TGTGCCAGCAGCCCCGTGGGGGGCGGTTCACCCCTCCACTTT.

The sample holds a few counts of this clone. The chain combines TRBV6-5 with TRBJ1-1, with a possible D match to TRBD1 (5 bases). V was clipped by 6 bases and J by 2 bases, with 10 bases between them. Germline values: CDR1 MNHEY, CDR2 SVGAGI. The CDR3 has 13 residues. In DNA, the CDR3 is TGTGCCAGCAGGCCGGGGGTAAACACTGAAGCTTTCTTT. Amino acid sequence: CASRPGVNTEAFF.

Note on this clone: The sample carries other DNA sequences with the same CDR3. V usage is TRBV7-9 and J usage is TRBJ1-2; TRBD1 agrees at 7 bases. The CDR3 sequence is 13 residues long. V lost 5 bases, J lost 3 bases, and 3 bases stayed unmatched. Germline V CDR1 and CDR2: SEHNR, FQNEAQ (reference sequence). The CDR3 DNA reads TGTGCCAGCAGCCTCGGACAGGACTATGGCTACACCTTC. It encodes CASSLGQDYGYTF.

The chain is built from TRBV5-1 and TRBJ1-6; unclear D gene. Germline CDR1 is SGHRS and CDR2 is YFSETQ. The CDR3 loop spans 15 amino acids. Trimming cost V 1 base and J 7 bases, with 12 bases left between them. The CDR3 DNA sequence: TGCGCCAGCAGCTTGTCGGGTTCGTCCAATTCACCCCTCCACTTT. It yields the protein CASSLSGSSNSPLHF.

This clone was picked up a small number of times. The CDR3 spells CASSASSGAGEGYTF. CDR3 coding DNA: TGCGCCAGCAGCGCTAGCTCTGGGGCAGGGGAGGGCTACACCTTC. The chain couples TRBV5-1 to TRBJ1-2; tentative D call: TRBD1 (6 bases). V shed 4 bases and J shed 8 bases, with 21 bases lying between them. The CDR3 consists of 15 residues. CDR1 and CDR2 from the germline V gene are SGHRS and YFSETQ.

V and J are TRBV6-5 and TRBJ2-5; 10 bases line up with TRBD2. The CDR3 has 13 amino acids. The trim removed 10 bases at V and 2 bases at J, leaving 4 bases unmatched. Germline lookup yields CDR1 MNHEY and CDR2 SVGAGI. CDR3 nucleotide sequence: TGTGCCACCATGACTAGCGGGCAAGAGACCCAGTACTTC. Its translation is CATMTSGQETQYF.